The 16 T cell receptor beta chains presented below share a single source sample, sequenced in a study of T cells in Graves' hyperthyroidism and ophthalmopathy. RNA transcripts were the template for amplifying TCR beta CDR3 regions. In the first-round RT-PCR of the TCR CDR3, the HTBI primer set was used. TCRdb called the multiplex PCR reads again in MiXCR, with one record for every CDR3 protein. Of hundreds of thousands of distinct CDR3 sequences in the sample, approximately 22% are singletons; the top ten hold 49%. The sample taken for sequencing was blood. These receptors were collected from a woman in her 70s with Graves' ophthalmopathy.

This clonotype has just a few counts. J is TRBJ2-7 and V is TRBV18; 7 nucleotides agree with TRBD1. The germline gives CDR1 KGHSH, CDR2 LQKENI. Trimming cost V 4 bases and J 3 bases; bases outside gene matches: 3. The CDR3 length is 13 residues. The CDR3 loop is CASSRDSNYEQYF. The CDR3 nucleotides are TGTGCCAGCTCACGGGACAGCAACTACGAGCAGTACTTC.

CDR3 residues: CASSRNQETQYF. The CDR3 DNA is TGTGCCAGCAGTCGAAATCAAGAGACCCAGTACTTC. The chain uses TRBV6-2 or TRBV6-3 and TRBJ2-5; D unresolved. CDR1 is MNHEY, CDR2 SVGEGT, per germline. V was trimmed by 5 bases and J by 2 bases, leaving 6 bases between them. The CDR3 length is 12 residues.

The chain joins TRBV9 to TRBJ2-3; 10 positions match TRBD1. CDR1 and CDR2 (germline): SGDLS, YYNGEE. V lost 3 bases and J lost 7; bases outside the gene matches: 8. The CDR3 sequence is 15 residues long. This chain's CDR3 is CASSGRDRGKYTQYF. In DNA form, the CDR3 reads TGTGCCAGCAGCGGCCGGGACAGGGGTAAATATACGCAGTATTTT.

The rearrangement uses TRBV19 and TRBJ2-5; the match to TRBD1 covers 7 bases. The CDR3 is made up of 15 amino acids. V lost 5 bases, J lost 4 bases, and 10 bases stayed unmatched. Per the germline V gene, CDR1 is LNHDA and CDR2 is SQIVND (reference sequence). In DNA form, the CDR3 reads TGTGCCAGTAGTCTCAATGACAGGGTCGGAGAGACCCAGTACTTC. This encodes CASSLNDRVGETQYF.

This clonotype has just a few counts. J is TRBJ1-1 and V is TRBV10-3; 8 bases map to TRBD1. Germline values: CDR1 ENHRY, CDR2 SYGVKD. V lost 3 bases, J lost 4 bases, and 7 bases stayed unmatched. The CDR3 has 15 residues. CDR3 sequence: CAISEGQGLGTEAFF. Written as DNA, the CDR3 is TGTGCCATCAGTGAAGGACAGGGCCTAGGCACTGAAGCTTTCTTT.

At least ten counts were recorded for this clonotype. The chain has TRBV10-3 and TRBJ2-5, with a tentative D call TRBD2 (6 bases). CDR1 is ENHRY, CDR2 SYGVKD, per germline. Trimming left V 0 bases short and J 4 bases short, with 15 bases between. The CDR3 totals 16 residues. CDR3 residues: CAISESLSGESETQYF. CDR3 sequence (DNA): TGTGCCATCAGTGAGTCTTTGTCGGGGGAATCAGAGACCCAGTACTTC.

There are many counts of this clonotype. V and J are TRBV28 and TRBJ2-7; 8 bases match TRBD1. The germline V gene has CDR1 MDHEN and CDR2 SYDVKM. The CDR3 contains 15 residues. With V trimmed by 6 bases and J by 5 bases, 12 bases remained unmatched. The CDR3 DNA is TGTGCCAGCAGCTTACCCACAGGGGGTGGGAACGAGCAGTACTTC. Amino acids: CASSLPTGGGNEQYF.

The genes are TRBV4-3 and TRBJ2-6; D ambiguous. CDR1 LGHNA and CDR2 YSLEER come from the germline V gene. The CDR3 extends over 14 amino acids. V dropped 10 bases and J dropped 0 bases, with 10 bases sitting between them. The CDR3 region has the DNA TGCGCCATCAAGAACAGCTCTGGGGCCAACGTCCTGACTTTC. Its protein product is CAIKNSSGANVLTF.

V is TRBV7-2 and J is TRBJ2-3; TRBD2 matches at 7 bases. Looked up from germline, CDR1 is SGHTA and CDR2 is FQGNSA. The CDR3 contains 15 residues. J lost 3 bases, V lost 3 bases, and 6 bases had no gene match. In nucleotides, the CDR3 is TGTGCCAGCAGCTTTAGAGGGAGGGGAACAGATACGCAGTATTTT. Translation gives CASSFRGRGTDTQYF.

The sample holds many counts of this clonotype. The gene calls are TRBV6-2 or TRBV6-3 and TRBJ1-1; D remains ambiguous. In germline, CDR1 is MNHEY, CDR2 SVGEGT. The CDR3 is 12 amino acids. The ends were cut back, 9 bases at V and 5 bases at J, with 13 bases in the middle. The CDR3 is CARTPEHTEAFF. The CDR3 DNA is TGTGCCAGAACACCCGAACATACTGAAGCTTTCTTT.

The gene calls are TRBV12-3 or TRBV12-4 and TRBJ2-7; maybe TRBD2 (6 bases). V was clipped by 3 bases and J by 6 bases, with 12 bases between them. The CDR3 length is 13 residues. CDR3 DNA sequence: TGTGCCAGCAGTTTTAAGACTAGGGGCGAGCAGTACTTC. Translated: CASSFKTRGEQYF.

The chain uses TRBV6-1 and TRBJ2-7; 9 nucleotides agree with TRBD2. The CDR3 consists of 14 residues. Trimming at V came to 8 bases and at J to 2 bases, leaving 7 bases not matched to a gene. Germline V gene sequence: CDR1 MNHNS, CDR2 SASEGT. Here the CDR3 reads CASWSGGNTYEQYF. The CDR3 region has the DNA TGTGCCAGCTGGAGCGGGGGGAACACCTACGAGCAGTACTTC.

This clonotype was detected a few times. The chain recombines TRBV3-1 with TRBJ2-1; possible D gene TRBD2, 5 bases. Trimming removed 0 bases from V and 9 bases from J, with 9 bases in between. CDR3 length: 13 residues. Germline assignment: CDR1 LGHDT and CDR2 YNNKEL (reference sequence). CDR3 protein: CASSQEGSVEQFF. In DNA, the CDR3 is TGTGCCAGCAGCCAAGAAGGTAGCGTTGAGCAGTTCTTC.

This clonotype was recorded many times. This rearrangement joins TRBV12-3 or TRBV12-4 to TRBJ2-7, with TRBD2 matching over 8 bases. This CDR3 region has 15 residues. The J segment lost 4 bases and the V segment lost 3 bases, leaving 8 bases of the junction unmatched. The CDR3 loop reads CASSFGSGSGYEQYF. The CDR3 DNA is TGTGCCAGCAGTTTTGGGAGCGGGAGTGGGTACGAGCAGTACTTC.

This clonotype has a count of ten or more. V gene TRBV7-2 combines with J gene TRBJ1-5; D is unresolved. Germline values: CDR1 SGHTA, CDR2 FQGNSA. The CDR3 spans 14 residues. The germline V and J ends were trimmed by 5 bases and 1 base, with 9 bases remaining between them. CDR3 sequence (DNA): TGTGCCAGCAGCCGTGTAGGGAGCAATCAGCCCCAGCATTTT. It codes for CASSRVGSNQPQHF.

This clonotype has a handful of counts. The chain uses TRBV19 and TRBJ1-4; no definite D call. Germline assignment: CDR1 LNHDA and CDR2 SQIVND (reference sequence). This CDR3 has 15 amino acids. Trimming removed 6 bases at V and 5 bases at J, with 16 bases between. CDR3 coding DNA: TGTGCCAGTAGCGCCTCATACTCCCCGAATGAAAAACTGTTTTTT. This translates into CASSASYSPNEKLFF.